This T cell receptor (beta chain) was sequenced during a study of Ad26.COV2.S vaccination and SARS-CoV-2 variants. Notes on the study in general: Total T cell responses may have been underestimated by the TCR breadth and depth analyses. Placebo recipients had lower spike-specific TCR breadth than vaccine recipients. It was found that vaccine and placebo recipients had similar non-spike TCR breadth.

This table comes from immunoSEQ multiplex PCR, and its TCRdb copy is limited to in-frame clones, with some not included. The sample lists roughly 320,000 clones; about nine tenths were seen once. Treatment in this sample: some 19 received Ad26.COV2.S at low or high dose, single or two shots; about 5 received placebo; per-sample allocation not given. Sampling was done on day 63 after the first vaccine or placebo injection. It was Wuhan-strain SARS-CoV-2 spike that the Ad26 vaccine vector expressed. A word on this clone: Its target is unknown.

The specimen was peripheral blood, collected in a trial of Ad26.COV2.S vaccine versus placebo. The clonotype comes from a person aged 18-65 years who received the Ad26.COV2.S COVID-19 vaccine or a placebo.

In nucleotides, the CDR3 is TGTGCCAGCAGTACGACAGGGCCTCGCAACGAGCAGTACTTC. As protein: CASSTTGPRNEQYF. The gene calls are TRBV27 and TRBJ2-7; 7 bases map to TRBD1. The CDR3 length is 14 residues. The V gene end was trimmed by 5 bases and the J gene end by 5 bases; junction bases not matched to a gene: 9. Germline lookup yields CDR1 MNHEY and CDR2 SMNVEV (reference sequence).